This T cell receptor beta chain was sequenced for a study of blood T cell repertoires in COVID-19. Study at large: Nucleic acid was either cDNA or gDNA, and it came from T cells, B-cell-depleted T cells, or PBMCs.

Original data processing: Nucleated cell counts were estimated from reference gene primer amplification. Using immunoSEQ multiplex PCR, the repertoire was profiled, and TCRdb retains in-frame clones only, with some absent. The DNA gave D and trimming, while V, J and clone size come from that table. The sample shows around 160,000 clones, 82% of them seen only once. Each participant's cohort was designated according to participant-reported clinical history. Cohort 3 recovery required two negative PCRs, clearance, or symptom resolution. Germline loops: CDR1 LGHDT, CDR2 YNNKEL (reference sequence). The CDR3 loop spans 17 amino acids. The V end lost 5 bases, the J end lost 1 base, and 15 bases lay between the germline ends.

The V call is TRBV3-1 (or the pseudogene TRBV3-2), the J call TRBJ1-6, with D tentatively TRBD1 (5 bases). This TCR was sampled from a man aged 45-65 years who had recovered from COVID-19. The specimen was PBMCs or T cells enriched from blood (not recorded which). The DNA for the CDR3 is TGTGCCAGCAGCTCCCACCCAGGGTTGTCCTATAATTCACCCCTCCACTTT. Protein product: CASSSHPGLSYNSPLHF.